Shown below are 2 T cell receptor beta chains from a single sample sequenced in a study of cytomegalovirus exposure and HLA in healthy donors. The primer mix had 60 Vbeta and 13 Jbeta primers. The data were produced by immunoSEQ multiplex PCR, yet TCRdb's version contains in-frame clones alone and is incomplete. The data hold 110,000 to 150,000 clones, with roughly 79% observed a single time. Sequencing was done on a sample of PBMCs. The origin of the receptors is a woman aged 60-70 years in good health and CMV-seropositive.

This chain links TRBV7-8 with TRBJ2-1; D is possibly TRBD2 (5 bases). Trimming left V 2 bases short and J 7 bases short, with 15 bases between. The CDR3 covers 15 residues. Per the germline V gene, CDR1 is SGHVS and CDR2 is FQNEAQ. Written as DNA, the CDR3 is TGTGCCAGCAGCTTACAATCTACTAGTGTAAATGAGCAGTTCTTC. This sequence encodes CASSLQSTSVNEQFF.

With regard to this clone: At one boundary the junction diverges from the germline segment, which might be a read error. The chain employs TRBV7-7 and TRBJ2-3; D is uncertain. CDR3 length: 16 residues. Per germline, CDR1 SSHAT and CDR2 FNYEAQ (reference sequence). CDR3 coding DNA: TGTGCTAGCAGCCCCCGCTTAGCACGAGTGGCAGATACGCAGTATTTT. Its protein product is CASSPRLARVADTQYF.